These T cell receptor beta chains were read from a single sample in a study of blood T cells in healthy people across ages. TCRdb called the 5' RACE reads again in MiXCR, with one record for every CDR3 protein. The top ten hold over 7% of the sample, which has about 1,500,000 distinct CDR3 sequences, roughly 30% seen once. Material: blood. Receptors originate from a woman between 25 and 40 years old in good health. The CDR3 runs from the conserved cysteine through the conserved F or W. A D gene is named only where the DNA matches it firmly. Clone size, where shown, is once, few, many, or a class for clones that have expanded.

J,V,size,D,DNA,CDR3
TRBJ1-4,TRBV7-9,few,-,TGTGCCCTCCCCGGCGGGGCTAATGAAAAACTGTTTTTT,CALPGGANEKLFF
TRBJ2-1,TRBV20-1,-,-,TGCAGTGCAACCGGGACTCAAAATGAGCAGTTCTTC,CSATGTQNEQFF
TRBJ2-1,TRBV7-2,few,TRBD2,TGTGCCAGCAGCTTAGAACCTAGCGGGCCCCCGTCTATCCATGAGCAGTTCTTC,CASSLEPSGPPSIHEQFF
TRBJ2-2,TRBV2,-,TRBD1,TGTGCCAGCAGTGACCCGACAGGGGACACCGGGGAGCTGTTTTTT,CASSDPTGDTGELFF
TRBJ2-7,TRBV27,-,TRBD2,TGTGCCAGCAGTTTTAGTAGCGGGGGCGAGCAGTACTTC,CASSFSSGGEQYF
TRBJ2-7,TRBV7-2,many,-,TGTGCCAGCAGCTTAGAAAGGTTCTCCTACGAGCAGTACTTC,CASSLERFSYEQYF
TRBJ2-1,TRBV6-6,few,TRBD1,TGTGCCAGCAGTTACGGGACAGGGGATTACAATGAGCAGTTCTTC,CASSYGTGDYNEQFF
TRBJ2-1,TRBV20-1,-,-,TGCAGTGCTGCCCATCACGGCGGACACAATGAGCAGTTCTTC,CSAAHHGGHNEQFF
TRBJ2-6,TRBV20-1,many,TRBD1,TGCAGTGCTACTACGGGACAGGGGTACCTTGGGGCCAACGTCCTGACTTTC,CSATTGQGYLGANVLTF
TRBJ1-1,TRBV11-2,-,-,TGTGCCAGCAGCTTAAGGGACAACACTGAAGCTTTCTTT,CASSLRDNTEAFF
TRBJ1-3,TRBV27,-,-,-,CASSSSTGTGGNTIYF
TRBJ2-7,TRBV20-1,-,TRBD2,TGCAGTGCTAGAGACCCGCTTGGGGTAGCGGGGGGGGAGGCTAACGAGCAGTACTTC,CSARDPLGVAGGEANEQYF
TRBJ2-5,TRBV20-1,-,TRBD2,TGCAGTGCTAGGACTAGCGTCGAGACCCAGTACTTC,CSARTSVETQYF
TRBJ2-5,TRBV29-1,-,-,TGCAGCGCCCCACGGGGGAACCAAGAGACCCAGTACTTC,CSAPRGNQETQYF
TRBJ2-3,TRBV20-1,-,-,TGCAGTGCTAGAGAGGCAGGGGCAGATACGCAGTATTTT,CSAREAGADTQYF
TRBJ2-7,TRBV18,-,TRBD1,TGTGCCAGCTCACCGGGACAGGGTTACGAGCAGTGCTTC,CASSPGQGYEQCF
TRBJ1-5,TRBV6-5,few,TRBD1,TGTGCCAGCAGAGTGGACAGGGGGCATCAGCCCCAGCATTTT,CASRVDRGHQPQHF
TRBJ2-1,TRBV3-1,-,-,TGTGCCAGCAGCCAAGAATGGGTCTTCAATGAGCAGTTCTTC,CASSQEWVFNEQFF
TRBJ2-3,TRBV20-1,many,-,TGCAGTGCTAGAGATTTGGACAGCACAGATACGCAGTATTTT,CSARDLDSTDTQYF
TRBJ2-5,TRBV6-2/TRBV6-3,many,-,TGTGCCAGCAGTCGGACTACCGAGACCCAGTACTTC,CASSRTTETQYF
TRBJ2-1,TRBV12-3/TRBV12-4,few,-,TGTGCCAGCAGCCGCGAGGCAAGGATAGGGAATGAGCAGTTCTTC,CASSREARIGNEQFF
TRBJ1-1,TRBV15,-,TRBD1,TGTGCCACCAGCAGAGTAGTGACAGGGGGCACTGAAGCTTTCTTT,CATSRVVTGGTEAFF
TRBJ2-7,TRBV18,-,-,TGTGCCAGCTCACTACCTCAGGGAGGTGTCGAGCAGTACTTC,CASSLPQGGVEQYF
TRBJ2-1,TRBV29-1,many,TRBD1,TGCAGCGGCGCCGGGACAGGGGGGTACAATGAGCAGTTCTTC,CSGAGTGGYNEQFF
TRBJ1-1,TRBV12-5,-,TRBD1,TGTGCTAGTGGTCCAGGGGGGGCTTTCACTGAAGCTTTCTTT,CASGPGGAFTEAFF
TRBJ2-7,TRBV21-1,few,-,TGTGCCAGCAATTCACAGGAGGGCCTCGGCGAGCAGTACTTC,CASNSQEGLGEQYF
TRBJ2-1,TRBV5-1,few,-,TGCGCCAGCAGTCTCGACGGCTACCGGGACAATGAGCAGTTCTTC,CASSLDGYRDNEQFF
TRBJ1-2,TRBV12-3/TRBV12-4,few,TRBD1,TGTGCCAGCAGTTTGACAGGGAGGATTGGCTATGACTACACCTTC,CASSLTGRIGYDYTF
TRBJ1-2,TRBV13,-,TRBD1,TGTGCCAGCAGCTTAGCGCAGGGACAGGGCGGCTACACCTTC,CASSLAQGQGGYTF
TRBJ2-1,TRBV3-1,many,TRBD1,TGTGCCAGCAGCTATGGACAGGGGCTTGGCAATGAGCAGTTCTTC,CASSYGQGLGNEQFF
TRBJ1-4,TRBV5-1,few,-,TGCGCCAGCAGCGCCGACATTTCAACTAATGAAAAACTGTTTTTT,CASSADISTNEKLFF
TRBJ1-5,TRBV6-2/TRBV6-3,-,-,TGTGCCAGCAGTTATGGTCGGACTGGGCAGCCCCAGCATTTT,CASSYGRTGQPQHF
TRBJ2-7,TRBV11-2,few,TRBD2,TGTGCCAGCAGCATAAACAGCGGGAGGGGTTTCCCCTACGAGCAGTACTTC,CASSINSGRGFPYEQYF
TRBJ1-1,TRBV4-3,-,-,TGCGCCAGCAGCCAAGATACAGCGAACACTGAAGCTTTCTTT,CASSQDTANTEAFF
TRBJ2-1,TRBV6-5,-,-,TGTGCCAACAGTTACGGGAACAATGAGCAGTTCTTC,CANSYGNNEQFF
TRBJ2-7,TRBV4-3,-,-,TGCGCCAGCAGCCAGATCTCGGGCAGAACCTACGAGCAGTACTTC,CASSQISGRTYEQYF
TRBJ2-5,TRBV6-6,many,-,TGTGCCAGCAGGGTACCTCTGCAGGAGACCCAGTACTTC,CASRVPLQETQYF
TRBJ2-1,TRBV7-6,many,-,TGTGCCAGCAGCTTAAACCAGGGGTCCTACAATGAGCAGTTCTTC,CASSLNQGSYNEQFF
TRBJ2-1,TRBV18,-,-,TGTGCCAGCTCACCACCGGCCAGGGATTACAATAAGCAGTTCTTC,CASSPPARDYNKQFF
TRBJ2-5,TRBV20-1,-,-,TGCAGTGCTAGAGATCGTTTCCGGGACAAAAAAGAGACCCAGTACTTC,CSARDRFRDKKETQYF
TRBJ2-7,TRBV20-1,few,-,TGCAGTGCTAGCGGGAGCGTCCCCTACGAGCAGTACTTC,CSASGSVPYEQYF
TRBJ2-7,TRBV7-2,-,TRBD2,TGTGCCAGCAGCTTCGTCCGGGACTACCCCTACAATGAGCAGTACTTC,CASSFVRDYPYNEQYF
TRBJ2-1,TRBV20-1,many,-,TGCAGTGCTCAGGCGGGAAACTACAATGAGCAGTTCTTC,CSAQAGNYNEQFF
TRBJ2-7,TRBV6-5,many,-,TGTGCCAGCAGCTTGGGGAGGGGGGGATCCTACGAGCAGTACTTC,CASSLGRGGSYEQYF
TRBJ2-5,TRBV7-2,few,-,TGTGCCAGCAGCCCCCCCTTTGGCACGGGGTGGTACTTC,CASSPPFGTGWYF
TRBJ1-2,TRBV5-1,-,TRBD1,TGCGCCAGCAGCTTGGTACAGGGGGCGGATGGCTACACCTTC,CASSLVQGADGYTF
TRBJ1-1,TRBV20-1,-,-,TGCAGTGCTGGAGACCAGAGGACAGAGAGGAACACTGAAGCTTTCTTT,CSAGDQRTERNTEAFF
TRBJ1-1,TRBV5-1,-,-,TGCGCCAGCAGCTTGGCCGGTTCTGCGGGCACTGAAGCTTTCTTT,CASSLAGSAGTEAFF
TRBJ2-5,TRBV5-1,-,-,TGCGCCAGCAGCCGCCTCGGACAGTCTTCAGAGACCCAGTACTTC,CASSRLGQSSETQYF
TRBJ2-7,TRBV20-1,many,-,TGCAGTGCTAGGCCTAACGCCGACCACGAGCAGTACTTC,CSARPNADHEQYF
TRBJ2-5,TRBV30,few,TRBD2,TGTGCCTGGGATCCCGGACTAGCGGGGATTACGACCCAGTACTTC,CAWDPGLAGITTQYF
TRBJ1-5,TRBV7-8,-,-,TGTGCCAGCAGCCCGTTGGGGGTTTGGAACAATCAGTCCCAGCATTTT,CASSPLGVWNNQSQHF
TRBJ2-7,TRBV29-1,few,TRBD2,TGCAGCGTAGCTCCCGGACTAGTAGCCAACAATGAGCAGTACTTC,CSVAPGLVANNEQYF
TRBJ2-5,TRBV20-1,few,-,TGCAGTGCCTCGGACGGCACAGGGGAGACCCAGTACTTC,CSASDGTGETQYF
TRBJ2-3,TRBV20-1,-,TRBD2,TGCAGTGCTGGTCCTAGCGGGGGGGGCACAGATACGCAGTATTTT,CSAGPSGGGTDTQYF